This TCR beta chain stems from a study of metastatic and nonmetastatic thyroid tumors. About the research overall: Blood and tumor or nodule tissue repertoires from malignant and benign thyroid patients were compared. Findings and caveats of the study: For both blood and tumor, malignant thyroid tumors reportedly showed significantly higher TCR beta diversity than benign nodules did.

From germline, CDR1 is MDHEN and CDR2 SYDVKM. V shed 6 bases and J shed 1 base, with 13 bases lying between them. The CDR3 has 15 residues. Not a single patient had been given any form of treatment at any point before undergoing thyroid surgery. Concerning this clone itself: Its antigen is still unknown.

Authors' methods: Using the CDR3 differences seen across clinicopathological groups, the authors built a distant-metastasis classifier for papillary thyroid cancer, which was meant to discriminate distant-metastatic patients. TCRdb re-called the PCR reads via MiXCR. TCRdb, not the original authors, processed these V and J calls. The sample contains about 9,300 clones, about 28% of which appear only once. Material: tumor tissue. The sequence was obtained from a female donor with papillary thyroid cancer or a benign thyroid nodule (not recorded which). Some clones in this sample may be carry-over from other donors' samples. The chain employs TRBV28 and TRBJ1-3; maybe TRBD1 (6 bases). The CDR3 nucleotides are TGTGCCAGCAGGGGGGCGTACGGTTCTGGAAACACCATATATTTT. As protein: CASRGAYGSGNTIYF.